These 21 T cell receptor beta chains originate from one sample sequenced in a study of cytomegalovirus exposure and HLA in healthy donors. Vbeta (60) and Jbeta (13) primers were used in the PCR. The repertoire was sequenced with immunoSEQ multiplex PCR; TCRdb's copy has only in-frame clones and lacks some. The data contain 150,000 to 200,000 clones, 84% of them seen just once; the ten biggest clones take up 0.25% to 0.3%. Sequencing input: PBMCs. The receptors shown here come from a boy aged 10-17 years in good health and CMV-seronegative.

The chain couples TRBV7-3 to TRBJ1-1, with TRBD1 matching over 8 bases. V shed 5 bases, J shed 0 bases, and the junction held 5 bases outside the gene matches. Per germline, CDR1 SGHTA and CDR2 FQGTGA. The CDR3 length is 15 residues. The CDR3 bases are TGTGCCAGCAGCGAGACGACAGGGGTGAACACTGAAGCTTTCTTT. It translates to CASSETTGVNTEAFF.

With regard to this clone: Other DNA sequences in the same sample also yield this CDR3. The rearrangement links TRBV13 to TRBJ1-1; possible D gene TRBD1, 5 bases. V dropped 1 base and J dropped 1 base, with 7 bases sitting between them. The CDR3 is 14 amino acids. The germline V gene has CDR1 PRHDT and CDR2 FYEKMQ (reference sequence). In DNA form, the CDR3 reads TGTGCCAGCAGCTTAGTGGGGGGGAACACTGAAGCTTTCTTT. As protein: CASSLVGGNTEAFF.

The chain couples TRBV7-9 to TRBJ1-3; possibly TRBD1 for D (5 bases). Germline lookup yields CDR1 SEHNR and CDR2 FQNEAQ (reference sequence). The CDR3 runs 15 residues. V was trimmed by 4 bases and J by 4 bases, leaving 14 bases between them. The CDR3 DNA reads TGTGCCAGCAGCTCGGACATGAGTTACGGAAACACCATATATTTT. It encodes CASSSDMSYGNTIYF.

The gene calls are TRBV6-5 and TRBJ1-1, with no clear D. The CDR3 runs to 15 residues. V lost 5 bases and J lost 0, with 13 bases in between. Germline lookup yields CDR1 MNHEY and CDR2 SVGAGI. CDR3 nucleotides: TGTGCCAGCAGTCCCCATTGGAGTATGAACACTGAAGCTTTCTTT. It translates to CASSPHWSMNTEAFF.

V and J are TRBV7-8 and TRBJ1-4, with a tentative D call TRBD1 (5 bases). V lost 2 bases, J lost 4 bases, and 20 bases lay in between. The CDR3 extends over 18 amino acids. CDR1 and CDR2 (germline): SGHVS, FQNEAQ. CDR3 amino acids: CASSLFGRGAAVNEKLFF. The CDR3 nucleotides are TGTGCCAGCAGCTTATTTGGTAGGGGCGCTGCCGTTAATGAAAAACTGTTTTTT.

This clone showed up just a few times. V gene TRBV6-1 combines with J gene TRBJ2-3, with a tentative D call TRBD1 (6 bases). The CDR3 is 15 amino acids. In germline, CDR1 is MNHNS, CDR2 SASEGT. The V gene lost 11 bases and the J gene lost 1 base, with 19 bases spanning the gap. In DNA form, the CDR3 reads TGTGCCGGGAACTCTCCGGGACATCGCACAGATACGCAGTATTTT. Translating it yields CAGNSPGHRTDTQYF.

The gene calls are TRBV10-1 and TRBJ2-1; 11 bases match TRBD2. Trimming removed 6 bases from V and 12 bases from J; junction bases left unmatched: 7. The CDR3 is 13 amino acids. Germline V gene lookup returns CDR1 WNHNN and CDR2 SYGVQD (reference sequence). The CDR3 DNA reads TGCGCCAGCAGGGAAAACGGGACTAGCGGGCAGTTCTTC. Translation: CASRENGTSGQFF.

About this clone itself: At one end, the junction sequence differs from germline, possibly due to a read error. The chain links TRBV7-7 to TRBJ1-1; D unclear. The CDR3 spans 13 residues. Germline-derived CDR1 and CDR2 are SSHAT and FNYEAQ (reference sequence). The CDR3 spells CASSSAFGTEAFF. In nucleotides, the CDR3 is TGTGCTAGCAGCTCAGCCTTCGGCACTGAAGCTTTCTTT.

CDR3 residues: CALNARDRSHSPLHF. DNA of the CDR3: TGTGCCTTGAACGCCCGGGACAGGTCCCATTCACCCCTCCACTTT. The rearrangement links TRBV30 to TRBJ1-6; 8 bases map to TRBD1. Germline CDR1 reads GTSNPN; CDR2 reads SVGIG (reference sequence). The CDR3 sequence is 15 residues long. V shed 7 bases, J shed 8 bases, and the junction held 13 bases outside the gene matches.

This chain joins TRBV12-2 and TRBJ2-7; the table gives TRBD2 as D, unverified against the DNA. TRBV12-2 is a documented pseudogene. This CDR3 region has 17 residues. The CDR3: CASRLVRRGAPPYEQYF. The CDR3 coding sequence is TGTGCAAGTCGCTTAGTAAGACGGGGGGCCCCCCCCTACGAGCAGTACTTC.

The chain is built from TRBV29-1 and TRBJ2-2, with D possibly matching TRBD2 (5 bases). The V end lost 4 bases, the J end lost 0 bases, and 6 bases lay between the germline ends. Germline V CDR1 and CDR2: SQVTM, ANQGSEA. The CDR3 runs to 13 residues. CDR3 loop: CSVGTSNTGELFF. Here the CDR3 DNA reads TGCAGCGTTGGGACTTCGAACACCGGGGAGCTGTTTTTT.

The rearrangement uses TRBV18 and TRBJ2-2; 7 positions match TRBD2. CDR3 size: 16 residues. After removal of 3 bases from V and 5 bases from J, the junction contained 9 bases not matched to a gene. Germline CDR1 is KGHSH and CDR2 is LQKENI. The CDR3 region is CASSPSIAGGTGELFF. Written as DNA, the CDR3 is TGTGCCAGCTCACCGTCGATCGCCGGGGGGACCGGGGAGCTGTTTTTT.

This sequence joins TRBV11-2 and TRBJ1-5; 7 bases match TRBD1. V dropped 5 bases and J dropped 6; count of bases not matched to a gene: 7. This CDR3 has 14 amino acids. Germline loops: CDR1 SGHAT, CDR2 FQNNGV. CDR3 amino acids: CASSTYRGGQPQHF. DNA of the CDR3: TGTGCCAGCAGCACTTACAGGGGAGGTCAGCCCCAGCATTTT.

The rearrangement uses TRBV5-1 and TRBJ2-1; 10 bases match TRBD2. Germline CDR1 reads SGHRS; CDR2 reads YFSETQ. This CDR3 is 16 amino acids long. J was trimmed by 4 bases and V by 1 base; bases with no gene match: 5. This CDR3 reads CASSLLPAGGYNEQFF. CDR3 nucleotides: TGCGCCAGCAGCTTGCTGCCAGCGGGGGGGTACAATGAGCAGTTCTTC.

This clone occurred once. The CDR3 here is CASRKTGLGNTEAFF. In DNA, the CDR3 is TGTGCCAGCAGGAAAACAGGGCTGGGGAACACTGAAGCTTTCTTT. The V call is TRBV2, the J call TRBJ1-1; the D gene is possibly TRBD1 (6 bases). This CDR3 has 15 residues. Deletions cut 6 bases from V and 1 base from J, with 15 bases between. CDR1 and CDR2 from the germline V gene are SNHLY and FYNNEI.

The table lists this clone with a count of one. The gene calls are TRBV6-1 and TRBJ1-6, with no clear D. The germline gives CDR1 MNHNS, CDR2 SASEGT. Trimming removed 11 bases at V and 5 bases at J, with 16 bases between. The CDR3 runs 14 residues. The CDR3 reads CAGRDRGDNSPLHF. The CDR3, as DNA: TGTGCCGGGAGGGATCGGGGTGATAATTCACCCCTCCACTTT.

The rearrangement joins TRBV18 to TRBJ1-2, with D possibly TRBD1 on 5 matching bases. V was pared by 3 bases and J by 3 bases, with 14 bases between. Germline lookup yields CDR1 KGHSH and CDR2 LQKENI. The CDR3 runs 15 residues. The CDR3 nucleotides read TGTGCCAGCTCACCGAAAGGGGCGATGGACTATGGCTACACCTTC. Its protein product is CASSPKGAMDYGYTF.

This chain connects TRBV30 to TRBJ1-5, with TRBD1 matching over 10 bases. CDR1 is GTSNPN and CDR2 is SVGIG in the germline V gene (reference sequence). The junction had 8 bases not matched to a gene; V was cut back by 2 bases and J by 1 base. This CDR3 has 17 amino acids. DNA for the CDR3: TGTGCCTGGAGTAGTTGGACAGGGGGTCCAAGCAATCAGCCCCAGCATTTT. It is translated as CAWSSWTGGPSNQPQHF.

The gene calls are TRBV2 and TRBJ1-1, with D possibly matching TRBD1 (5 bases). The CDR3 covers 15 residues. V was shortened by 1 base and J by 1 base, with 10 bases between the two germline ends. CDR1 and CDR2 from the germline V gene are SNHLY and FYNNEI. CDR3 coding DNA: TGTGCCAGCAGTGAAGAGGGGAAGGCGAACACTGAAGCTTTCTTT. Protein product: CASSEEGKANTEAFF.

This rearrangement joins TRBV5-1 to TRBJ1-4, with TRBD1 identical over 8 bases. CDR1 and CDR2 from the germline V gene are SGHRS and YFSETQ. V shed 0 bases, J shed 8 bases, and the junction held 9 bases outside the gene matches. The CDR3 has 16 residues. CDR3 residues: CASSLGVQGAQEKLFF. The CDR3 bases are TGCGCCAGCAGCTTGGGGGTTCAGGGGGCTCAGGAAAAACTGTTTTTT.

This sequence joins TRBV28 and TRBJ2-2; a weak D match, TRBD2 (6 bases). V was shortened by 6 bases and J by 6 bases, with 20 bases between the two germline ends. The germline CDR1 and CDR2 sequences are MDHEN and SYDVKM. The CDR3 length is 16 residues. The CDR3 DNA reads TGTGCCAGCAGCTCCCACGGTCTAGCGCTTTCCGGGGAGCTGTTTTTT. Protein: CASSSHGLALSGELFF.